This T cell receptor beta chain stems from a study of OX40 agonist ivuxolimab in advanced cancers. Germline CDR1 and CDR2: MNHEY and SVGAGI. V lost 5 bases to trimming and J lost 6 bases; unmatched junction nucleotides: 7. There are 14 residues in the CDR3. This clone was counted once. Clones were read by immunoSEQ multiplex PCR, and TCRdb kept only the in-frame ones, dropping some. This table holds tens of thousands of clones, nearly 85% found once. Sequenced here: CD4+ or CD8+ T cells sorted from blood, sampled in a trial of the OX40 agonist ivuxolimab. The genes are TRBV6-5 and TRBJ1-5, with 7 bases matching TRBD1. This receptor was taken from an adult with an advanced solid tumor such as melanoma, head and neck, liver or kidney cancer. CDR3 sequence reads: CASSPTGSGQPQHF. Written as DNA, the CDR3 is TGTGCCAGCAGTCCGACAGGGTCGGGTCAGCCCCAGCATTTT.